Here is one T cell receptor (beta chain) with its context. This clone was picked up one time. Its antigen is not yet known. Base quality data are lacking; no much larger clone is found one base away. This record belongs to a study of cytomegalovirus exposure and HLA in healthy donors (dated by TCRdb to 2016 to 2017). Study-level background: An earlier analysis of 587 of the donors reported 276 Gb of sequence data and around 120 million unique TCR beta sequences obtained from some 170 million T cells. An early release covering more than 500 HLA-typed donors comprised 300 to 350 gigabases of sequencing data and some 79 million unique TCR sequences. Of the 350 to 400 genotyped donors, approximately 83% fell in the genetic ancestry cluster associated with self-reported Caucasian donors. The aim of the study was to test whether cataloging public T cell receptors could identify signatures of past pathogen exposure. The study profiled the T cell repertoires of 550 to 700 subjects by immunosequencing and related them to cytomegalovirus serostatus. A separate validation cohort of roughly 120 different subjects was used in addition to the approximately 700-subject first cohort. To predict cytomegalovirus infection status, the study brought together high-throughput TCR immunosequencing, statistical association of individual TCRs with disease status, and machine learning. In a later analysis, previously published TCR beta repertoires from several hundred donors were re-analyzed and high-resolution HLA genotyping was added so that TCR occurrence patterns could be studied. Rather than drawing on any new phenotypic data, the later analysis identified candidate immune exposures from TCR beta sequences and the way those sequences occurred across donors. To decide whether each TCR beta V gene segment behaved as functional or pseudogenic, an earlier analysis of some 600 of the donors relied on high-throughput TCR beta sequencing. Donor age, sex, ethnicity and CMV serostatus were compiled alongside the repertoire data. In a later genetic analysis, genome-wide SNP genotypes for about 65% of the roughly 670 donors were used, and that subset was treated as a discovery cohort. All discovery cohort repertoires had been generated on a single sequencing platform. HLA typing covered class I and class II loci at four-digit resolution. The number of donors typed differed by locus, with roughly 629-640 for A, B, C, DRB1 and DQB1, roughly 520 for DQA1, about 610 for DPA1, and approximately 470 for DPB1. Because of strong linkage in the cohort, roughly five DR-DQ haplotypes were treated as single units for association and clustering. Across approximately 420 genotyped donors of the cohort, an average of about 220,000 unique TCR beta nucleotide sequences per donor were sequenced, and roughly 20% of those sequences were non-productive.

Receptors were amplified or captured by the immunoSEQ multiplex PCR assay. A mixture of 60 forward primers for TCR Vbeta segments and 13 reverse primers for TCR Jbeta segments was used in the multiplex PCR. The CDR3 region of rearranged TCR beta genes was amplified from genomic DNA by a multiplex PCR assay. The Illumina HiSeq System was used to sequence the amplified TCR beta libraries as 87-base-pair reads. Turning to the authors' computational methods: In a later analysis, tens of millions of unique TCR beta chains were counted across the roughly 670 repertoires, and roughly 11 million of these chains were shared by at least two donors. To remove PCR and sequencing errors, raw reads were error-corrected and collapsed into unique sequences using a nearest-neighbor algorithm that merged closely related sequences. V, D and J gene segments were assigned by aligning CDR3 sequences to IMGT reference sequences. For a sequence to be retained, a match of at least six nucleotides to both a V gene segment and a J gene segment was required. Rearrangements were classified as productive when the CDR3 lacked stop codons and remained in frame with V and J, and all other rearrangements were classified as non-productive. Following IMGT convention, CDR3 was defined as the stretch from the second conserved V-encoded cysteine to the conserved J-encoded phenylalanine. The earlier analysis of 450 to 750 of the donors excluded any sequence lacking an unambiguous match to a single V gene segment. An earlier analysis of around 600 of the donors classified V segments as functional when productive rearrangements were above 56.7% and as segregating when the standard deviation between donors was above 5%. To diagnose cytomegalovirus status from the catalog of TCR beta chain sequences, a statistical classification framework was built. A later analysis assigned V and J genes by comparing TCR nucleotide sequences with IMGT/GENE-DB human TR gene sequences. A later analysis assigned CDR3 sequences and most-parsimonious VDJ recombination scenarios with the TCRdist pipeline. In a later analysis, each TCR beta chain was defined by its CDR3 amino acid sequence together with its V-gene family, and reads lacking a unique V-gene family were excluded. In a later analysis, 500 to 700 highly shared, low-generation-probability nucleotide sequences were removed to address suspected cross-contamination and a sequencing artifact. For each public chain, a later analysis derived a clonal expansion index from normalized ranks of inferred template counts within each repertoire. A later analysis computed generation probabilities with a VDJ recombination model fitted to out-of-frame rearrangements, and checked the results against IGoR. Hypergeometric tests were used in a later analysis to score TCR-TCR, TCR-HLA and TCR-CMV co-occurrence, with a repertoire-size bias correction applied to the TCR pairs. A later analysis estimated false discovery rates by permuting HLA or CMV assignments 20 times. In a later analysis, co-occurring TCRs were grouped using DBSCAN, with TCRdist sequence similarity added in when clustering inside HLA-allele-positive subsets. For co-occurrence clustering, repertoires with fewer than 30,000 or more than 120,000 public chains were excluded, along with about five repertoires with anomalous nucleotide sharing. Not all clones reach the TCRdb copy of this immuneACCESS table, which keeps in-frame sequences only. Checked studies attribute under half of the gap to unresolved V genes and leave the rest unexplained. V, J and clone size derive from that table, while D and trimming were established from the DNA sequence. Within this sample are 75,000 to 95,000 clones, with less than 65% of them counted one time only. Together, the top ten hold approximately 6% of the sample.

The cohort consisted of 650 to 700 healthy bone marrow donors. Cohort members were all nominally healthy when sampled, although unrecorded immune exposures were likely present. The donor was CMV seronegative and was included in the group of about 350 seronegative cohort members. Each donor provided a peripheral blood sample, and peripheral blood mononuclear cells were used for TCR beta sequencing. The Qiagen DNeasy Blood Extraction Kit was used to extract genomic DNA from the blood cell samples. The paper as a whole reports these results and caveats: Approximately 18 rarely observed V segments, including chromosome 9 orphons, were excluded from the earlier analysis of several hundred of the donors because counts were too low. This cohort had only TCR beta chains sequenced, and the lack of alpha or paired-chain data limited which features could be detected. Most CMV-associated TCR beta chains appeared to be HLA-restricted in a later analysis, and the HLA associations seemed to be driven largely by CMV exposure. An association between a missense DCLRE1C variant and V-gene and J-gene trimming of TCR beta chains was found in a later genetic analysis and replicated in an independent cohort. In a later analysis, TCR association rates were found to vary across HLA loci, with the most associated TCRs seen for DRB1 alleles and the fewest for HLA-C alleles. The classifier was reported to diagnose cytomegalovirus status with high specificity and sensitivity in both the original and validation cohorts. Linkage disequilibrium might explain the correlated functional status among segregating V segments, but an unknown experimental factor could not be ruled out. Across donors, most TCR sequences were observed very rarely, whereas some public TCRs were present in many individuals. Roughly uniform sequencing depth across donors was assumed in presence/absence analyses, although this assumption may not hold. HLA typing was unavailable for some donors at each locus, so association tests used only the typed subset. A later analysis associated approximately 17,000 TCR beta sequences with specific HLA alleles at a false discovery rate of 0.05. A further reported finding was that TCR beta sequences accurately predicted the HLA-A and HLA-B alleles for most subjects in the first cohort. A few of the identified cytomegalovirus-associated TCR beta chains were confirmed in vitro to be specific for cytomegalovirus antigens. It was suggested by the authors that the approach could potentially be generalized to other disease states and immunological phenotypes. When HLA alleles, especially DR and DQ, strongly co-occurred, TCR associations were difficult to assign to individual alleles. A cluster of highly shared sequence variants was judged likely to represent a technical artifact of the sequencing pipeline. The study gave a list of more than 150 TCR beta chains associated with cytomegalovirus. Broadly in line with IMGT annotations, most TCR beta V segments showed up in productive rearrangements about 87% or about 30% of the time in an earlier analysis of 450 to 750 of the donors. A later analysis found that HLA-associated TCR beta chains were more clonally expanded and had lower generation probabilities than equally common non-associated chains. Compared with the 666-donor mean, donors in an Asian-associated ancestry cluster had fewer N-insertions in productive TCRs, according to a later genetic analysis. In a later analysis, several top co-occurrence clusters were reported to appear linked to parvovirus B19, influenza, CMV and Epstein-Barr virus. The 87-base-pair reads could not distinguish some IMGT-functional V segments, including TRBV6-2 and TRBV6-3, so those segments were excluded. CMV serostatus was the only immune exposure information available for the cohort.

A distance of 12 bases separates the germline ends of V and J, which lose 4 bases and 6 bases respectively. CDR1 and CDR2 were assigned from the germline V gene as MNHEY and SVGAGI. The CDR3, cysteine through phenylalanine, is 13 amino acids long. CDR3 DNA only is kept here, 39 bases in frame from base 1. Sequencing was done on a sample of PBMCs. The rearrangement combines TRBV6-5 with TRBJ1-2; possibly the D gene is TRBD1, per 5 matching bases. The sequence came from a young woman in good health and CMV-seronegative. The DNA is as follows: TGTGCCAGCAGTTGGTACCCAGGGAATGGCTACACCTTC. It encodes CASSWYPGNGYTF.